Listed below are T cell receptor beta chains from one sample, sequenced in a study of blood T cell repertoires in COVID-19. Here immunoSEQ multiplex PCR was the method, and the copy in TCRdb shows in-frame clones only, minus some. The table lists roughly 220,000 clones, 90% of them singletons. The specimen sequenced was PBMCs or T cells enriched from blood (not recorded which). The receptor source for this set is a man aged 25-40 years who had been exposed to COVID-19. Both conserved end residues are part of each CDR3. The D gene is left open where the match is weak.

j_call	v_call	d_call	cdr3_aa
TRBJ1-2	TRBV19	TRBD1	CASTHLRGWDRDNGYTF
TRBJ1-2	TRBV7-2	TRBD1	CASSLRWTGSGYTF
TRBJ2-3	TRBV4-3	TRBD1	CASSPTGPGQTPDTQYF
TRBJ2-5	TRBV6-5	TRBD1	CASSSSDRARETQYF
TRBJ2-1	TRBV3-1/TRBV3-2	TRBD2	CASSQRVGLAGGNEQFF
TRBJ1-1	TRBV6-5	-	CASRAGIAAEAFF
TRBJ1-5	TRBV6-5	TRBD1	CASSLNRGVNQPQHF
TRBJ1-5	TRBV9	TRBD1	CASSVGTGGSNQPQHF
TRBJ1-2	TRBV25-1	TRBD1	CASSGQGEVGGYTF
TRBJ2-1	TRBV19	TRBD1	CASSRDRSSYNEQFF